Listed below are T cell receptor beta chains from one sample, sequenced in a study of OX40 agonist ivuxolimab in advanced cancers. Profiling relied on immunoSEQ multiplex PCR, and the TCRdb table lists in-frame clones only, not all of them. Here the sample spans approximately 68,000 clones, around nine tenths being singletons. This material consisted of CD4+ or CD8+ T cells sorted from blood, taken in a trial of the OX40 agonist ivuxolimab. Receptors originate from an adult with an advanced solid tumor such as melanoma, head and neck, liver or kidney cancer. Both conserved end residues are part of each CDR3. A D gene is named only where the DNA matches it firmly. The size of a clone is reported for some rows only, either as once, few or many, or as a class for expanded clones.

- TRBJ2-7 - TRBV7-9 TGTGCCAGCAGCTCCCAGGAGACCTACGAGCAGTACTTC CASSSQETYEQYF
TRBD2 TRBJ2-1 - TRBV27 TGTGCCAGCACCCGACTCCTACTAGCGGACAAATACAATGAGCAGTTCTTC CASTRLLLADKYNEQFF
- TRBJ1-2 - TRBV6-5 TGTGCCAGCAGTTACTCAGATCCTTCCCGGGGCTACACCTTC CASSYSDPSRGYTF
- TRBJ1-1 - TRBV7-8 TGTGCCAGCAGCCCTCGTCGGGGGCAAGGCACTGAAGCTTTCTTT CASSPRRGQGTEAFF
- TRBJ2-5 - TRBV6-1 TGTGCCAGCAGGGAAGCTGGGTACTCCCAAGAGACCCAGTACTTC CASREAGYSQETQYF
TRBD1 TRBJ1-5 - TRBV19 TGTGCCAGTAGTCCCAGACAGGGGGGTCAGCCCCAGCATTTT CASSPRQGGQPQHF
- TRBJ1-5 few TRBV4-1 TGCGCCAGCAGCCAAGTTTGGGGTCCGGATAGCAATCAGCCCCAGCATTTT CASSQVWGPDSNQPQHF
TRBD2 TRBJ2-5 - TRBV7-9 TGTGCCAGCAGCGCAGCAAGCGGGGGGGCGGAGACCCAGTACTTC CASSAASGGAETQYF
- TRBJ1-5 - TRBV7-8 TGTGCCAGCAGCTTAGTTACCAGCCATCTTTTTCAGCCCCAGCATTTT CASSLVTSHLFQPQHF
TRBD2 TRBJ2-5 - TRBV11-3 TGTGCCAGCAGCTTAGCGGCGGGGGGGAAGGAGACCCAGTACTTC CASSLAAGGKETQYF
- TRBJ1-1 few TRBV30 TGTGCCTGGATCCGTCCGACAGTGAACACTGAAGCTTTCTTT CAWIRPTVNTEAFF
- TRBJ2-1 - TRBV7-8 TGTGCCAGCAGCTTCCTAGCTGGCTCCTACAATGAGCAGTTCTTC CASSFLAGSYNEQFF
TRBD1 TRBJ2-7 - TRBV5-4 TGTGCCAGCAGCACGGGGCAGGGGGCTATCTACGAGCAGTACTTC CASSTGQGAIYEQYF